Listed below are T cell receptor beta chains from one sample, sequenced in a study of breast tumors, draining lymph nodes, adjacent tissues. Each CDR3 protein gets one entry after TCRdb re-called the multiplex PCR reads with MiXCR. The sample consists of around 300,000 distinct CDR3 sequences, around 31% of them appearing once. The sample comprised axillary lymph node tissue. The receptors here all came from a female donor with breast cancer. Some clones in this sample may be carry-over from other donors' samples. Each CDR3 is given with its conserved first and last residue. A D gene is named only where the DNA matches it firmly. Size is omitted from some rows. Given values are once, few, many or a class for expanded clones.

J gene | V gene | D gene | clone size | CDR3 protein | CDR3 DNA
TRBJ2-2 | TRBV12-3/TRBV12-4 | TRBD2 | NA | CASSFPPSGGLGTTGELFF | TGTGCCAGCAGTTTCCCACCCTCCGGGGGACTAGGGACAACCGGGGAGCTGTTTTTT
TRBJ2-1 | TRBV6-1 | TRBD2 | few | CASSEVTSGASYNEQFF | TGTGCCAGCAGTGAGGTCACTAGCGGAGCCTCCTACAATGAGCAGTTCTTC
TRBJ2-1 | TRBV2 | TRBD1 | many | CASSDQQGIEQFF | TGTGCCAGCAGTGACCAACAGGGGATTGAGCAGTTCTTC
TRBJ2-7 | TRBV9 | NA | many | CASSPGGRGSLRGYEQYF | TGTGCCAGCAGCCCAGGAGGCAGGGGTTCGTTAAGGGGCTACGAGCAGTACTTC
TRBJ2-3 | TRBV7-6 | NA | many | CASSLWAGEVLTDTQYF | TGTGCCAGCAGCTTATGGGCAGGGGAAGTTTTAACAGATACGCAGTATTTT
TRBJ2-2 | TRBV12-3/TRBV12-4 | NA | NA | CASGFRGGASTGELFF | TGTGCCAGCGGTTTTCGTGGGGGCGCGAGCACCGGGGAGCTGTTTTTT
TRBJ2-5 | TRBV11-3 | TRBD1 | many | CASSLRTGGLETQYF | TGTGCCAGCAGCTTACGGACAGGGGGCTTGGAGACCCAGTACTTC
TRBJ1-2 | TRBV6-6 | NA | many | CASSPMTDYGYTF | TGTGCCAGCAGTCCGATGACCGACTATGGCTACACCTTC
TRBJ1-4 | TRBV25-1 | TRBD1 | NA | CASSELTGTGLEKLFF | TGTGCCAGCAGTGAATTGACCGGGACAGGGCTCGAAAAACTGTTTTTT
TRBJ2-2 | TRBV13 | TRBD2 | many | CASSLGRTSFSGELFF | TGTGCCAGCAGCTTAGGAAGGACTAGTTTCTCCGGGGAGCTGTTTTTT
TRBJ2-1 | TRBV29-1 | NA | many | CSVVSGFINEQFF | TGCAGCGTTGTGTCCGGGTTTATAAATGAGCAGTTCTTC
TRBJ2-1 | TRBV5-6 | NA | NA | CASSSIWVNEQFF | TGTGCCAGCAGCTCGATTTGGGTCAATGAGCAGTTCTTC
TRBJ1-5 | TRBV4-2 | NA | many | CASSQVPAGQPQHF | TGTGCCAGCAGCCAAGTCCCAGCGGGTCAGCCCCAGCATTTT
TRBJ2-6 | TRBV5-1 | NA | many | CASSSRDIGSGANVLTF | TGCGCCAGCAGCTCCCGGGACATAGGGTCTGGGGCCAACGTCCTGACTTTC
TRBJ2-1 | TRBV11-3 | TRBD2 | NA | CASPREASGRAYNEQFF | TGTGCCAGCCCTCGGGAAGCTAGCGGGAGGGCCTACAATGAGCAGTTCTTC
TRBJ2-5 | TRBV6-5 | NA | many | CASSPQPEGPQETQYF | TGTGCCAGCAGCCCCCAACCGGAGGGACCACAAGAGACCCAGTACTTC
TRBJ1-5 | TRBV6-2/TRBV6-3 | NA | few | CASSYASDVNQSPQHF | TGTGCCAGCAGTTACGCGAGTGACGTCAATCAGTCGCCCCAGCATTTT
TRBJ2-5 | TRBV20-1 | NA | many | CSARDLGSGQETQYF | TGCAGTGCTAGAGATCTCGGTAGCGGTCAAGAGACCCAGTACTTC
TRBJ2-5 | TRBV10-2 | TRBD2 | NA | CASSRPGLAGGKFQETQYF | TGTGCCAGCTCACGGCCGGGACTAGCGGGAGGGAAATTTCAAGAGACCCAGTACTTC
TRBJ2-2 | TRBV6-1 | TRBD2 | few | CASRAVAGAYTGELFF | TGTGCCAGCAGGGCTGTAGCGGGGGCGTACACCGGGGAGCTGTTTTTT
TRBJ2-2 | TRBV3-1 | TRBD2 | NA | CASSSGISTGELFF | TGTGCCAGCAGCAGCGGGATTTCGACCGGGGAGCTGTTTTTT
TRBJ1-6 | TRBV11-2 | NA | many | CATGISYNSPLHF | TGTGCCACAGGGATCTCCTATAATTCACCCCTCCACTTT
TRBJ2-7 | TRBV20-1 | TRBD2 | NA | CSAQTSGLYEQYF | TGCAGTGCGCAAACTAGCGGGCTCTACGAGCAGTACTTC
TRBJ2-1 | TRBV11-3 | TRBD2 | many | CASSFGASGGNEQFF | TGTGCCAGCAGCTTCGGCGCTAGCGGGGGTAATGAGCAGTTCTTC
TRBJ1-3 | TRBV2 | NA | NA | CARAGQGPGNTIYF | TGTGCTAGAGCGGGTCAGGGGCCGGGAAACACCATATATTTT
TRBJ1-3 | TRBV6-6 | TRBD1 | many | CASSLDRAGNTIYF | TGTGCCAGCAGTCTGGACAGGGCGGGAAACACCATATATTTT
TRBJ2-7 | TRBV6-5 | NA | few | CASSYGGRRTYEQYF | TGTGCCAGCAGTTACGGGGGGCGCCGGACCTACGAGCAGTACTTC
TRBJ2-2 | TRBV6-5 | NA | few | CASSHLSNTAGELFF | TGTGCCAGCAGTCACCTCTCCAATACGGCCGGGGAGCTGTTTTTT
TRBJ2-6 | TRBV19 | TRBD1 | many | CASQTGGLSGANVLTF | TGTGCCAGCCAGACAGGGGGCCTCTCTGGGGCCAACGTCCTGACTTTC
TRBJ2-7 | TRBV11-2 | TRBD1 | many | CASSRDRGSGEQYF | TGTGCCAGCAGCCGGGACAGGGGGTCCGGGGAGCAGTACTTC
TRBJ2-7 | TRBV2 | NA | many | CASSEEGEVYEQYF | TGTGCCAGCAGTGAGGAGGGGGAGGTCTACGAGCAGTACTTC
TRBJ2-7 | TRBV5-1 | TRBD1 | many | CASSGLDRGDYEQYF | TGCGCCAGCAGCGGACTGGACAGGGGCGACTACGAGCAGTACTTC
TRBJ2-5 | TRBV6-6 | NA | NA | CASSYALMSPWQEAQYF | TGTGCCAGCAGTTACGCCCTTATGTCCCCATGGCAAGAGGCCCAGTACTTC
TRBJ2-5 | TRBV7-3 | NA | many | CASSLIFRRETQYF | TGTGCCAGCAGCTTAATTTTCAGAAGAGAGACCCAGTACTTC
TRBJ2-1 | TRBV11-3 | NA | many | CASRLGREQFF | TGTGCCAGCAGACTAGGCCGGGAGCAGTTCTTC
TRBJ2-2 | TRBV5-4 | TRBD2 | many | CASSLASGSSTGELFF | TGTGCCAGCAGCTTGGCTAGCGGGAGTTCTACCGGGGAGCTGTTTTTT
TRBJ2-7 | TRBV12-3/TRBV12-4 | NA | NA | CASSLGIAYEQYF | TGTGCCAGCAGTTTAGGGATCGCCTACGAGCAGTACTTC
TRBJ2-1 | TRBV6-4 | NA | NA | CASSQEQFF | TGTGCCAGCAGTCAGGAGCAGTTCTTC
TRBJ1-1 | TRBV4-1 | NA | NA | CASSQEGMGTEAFF | TGCGCCAGCAGCCAAGAAGGGATGGGCACTGAAGCTTTCTTT
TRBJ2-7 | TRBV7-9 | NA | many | CASTAGPSPAYEQYF | TGTGCCAGCACCGCCGGACCCAGCCCAGCCTACGAGCAGTACTTC